The sequence of this TCR beta chain was determined in a study of shared clonotypes between healthy human individuals. The repertoire was sequenced with immunoSEQ multiplex PCR; TCRdb's copy has only in-frame clones and lacks some. The repertoire holds around 340,000 clones, with more than 60% as singletons. V shed 1 base and J shed 0 bases, with 12 bases lying between them. Germline-derived CDR1 and CDR2 are MDHEN and SYDVKM. This CDR3 region has 16 residues. This receptor was obtained from a man aged 25 to 40 in good health. The chain uses TRBV28 and TRBJ1-1; D gene ambiguous. The source material was memory CD4+ T cells sorted from blood. Subset denoted: CD45RA-negative fraction. This chain's CDR3 is CASSLYLVSLNTEAFF. The CDR3 DNA sequence: TGTGCCAGCAGTTTATATCTTGTCAGCTTGAACACTGAAGCTTTCTTT.